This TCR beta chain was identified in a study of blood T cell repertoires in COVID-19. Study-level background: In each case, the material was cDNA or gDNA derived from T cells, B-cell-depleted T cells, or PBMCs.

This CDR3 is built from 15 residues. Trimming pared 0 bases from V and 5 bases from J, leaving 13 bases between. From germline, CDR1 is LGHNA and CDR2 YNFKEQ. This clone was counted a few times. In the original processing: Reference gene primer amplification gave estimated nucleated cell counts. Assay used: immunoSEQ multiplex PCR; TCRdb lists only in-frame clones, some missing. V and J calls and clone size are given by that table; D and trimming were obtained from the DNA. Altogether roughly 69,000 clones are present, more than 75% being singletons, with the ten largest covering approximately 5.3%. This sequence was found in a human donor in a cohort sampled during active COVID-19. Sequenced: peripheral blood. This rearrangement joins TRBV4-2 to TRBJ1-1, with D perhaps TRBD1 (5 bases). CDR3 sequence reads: CASSQEPGGTTEAFF. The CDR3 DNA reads TGTGCCAGCAGCCAAGAACCGGGGGGTACGACTGAAGCTTTCTTT.